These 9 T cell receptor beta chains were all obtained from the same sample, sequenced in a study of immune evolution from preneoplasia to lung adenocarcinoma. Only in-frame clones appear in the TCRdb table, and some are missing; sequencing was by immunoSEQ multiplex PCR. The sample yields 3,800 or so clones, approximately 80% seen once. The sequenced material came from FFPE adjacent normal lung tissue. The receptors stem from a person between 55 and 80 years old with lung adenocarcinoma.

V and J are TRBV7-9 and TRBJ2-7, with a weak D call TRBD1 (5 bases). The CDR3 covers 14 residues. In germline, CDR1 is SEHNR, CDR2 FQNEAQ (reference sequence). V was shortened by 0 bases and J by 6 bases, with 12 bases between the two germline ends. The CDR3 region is CASSLAQARGEQYF. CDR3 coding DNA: TGTGCCAGCAGCTTAGCACAGGCCCGCGGCGAGCAGTACTTC. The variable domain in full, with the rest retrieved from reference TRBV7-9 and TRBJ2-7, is DTGVSQNPRHKITKRGQNVTFRCDPISEHNRLYWYRQTLGQGPEFLTYFQNEAQLEKSRLLSDRFSAERPKGSFSTLEIQRTEQGDSAMYLCASSLAQARGEQYFGPGTRLTVT.

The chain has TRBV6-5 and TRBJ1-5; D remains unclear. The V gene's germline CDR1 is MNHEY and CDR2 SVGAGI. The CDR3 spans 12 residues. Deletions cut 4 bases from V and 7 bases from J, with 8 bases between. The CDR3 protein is CASSSSGQPQHF. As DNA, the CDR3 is TGTGCCAGCAGTTCCTCGGGGCAGCCCCAGCATTTT.

In DNA form, the CDR3 reads TGTGCCAGCAGCCCCCTGAGGGGCGAAAATGGCTACACCTTC. Protein: CASSPLRGENGYTF. This chain connects TRBV7-2 to TRBJ1-2; the D gene is possibly TRBD1 (5 bases). From germline, CDR1 is SGHTA and CDR2 FQGNSA. The CDR3 consists of 14 residues. Between the trimmed V and J ends, which lost 5 bases and 6 bases, there was a span of 16 bases.

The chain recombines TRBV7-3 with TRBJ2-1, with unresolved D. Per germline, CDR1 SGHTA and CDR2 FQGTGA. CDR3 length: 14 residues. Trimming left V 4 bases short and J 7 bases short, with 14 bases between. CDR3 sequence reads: CASSSSGAMNEQFF. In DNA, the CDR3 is TGTGCCAGCAGCTCGTCCGGAGCGATGAATGAGCAGTTCTTC.

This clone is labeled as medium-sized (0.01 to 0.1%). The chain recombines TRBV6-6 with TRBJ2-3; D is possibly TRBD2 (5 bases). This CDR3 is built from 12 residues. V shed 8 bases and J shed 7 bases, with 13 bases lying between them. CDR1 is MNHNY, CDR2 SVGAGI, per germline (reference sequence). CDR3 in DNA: TGTGCCAGCGGAACTGGGGAGTATACGCAGTATTTT. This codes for CASGTGEYTQYF.

CDR3 DNA sequence: TGTGCCAGCAGTCCCGAGGTGAGACCCTATGGGACCCAGTACTTC. Translated, it gives CASSPEVRPYGTQYF. This rearrangement joins TRBV7-6 to TRBJ2-5; D is unclear. The germline CDR1 and CDR2 sequences are SGHVS and FNYEAQ. The V and J ends lost 6 bases and 7 bases respectively, with 21 bases between them. This CDR3 is built from 15 residues.

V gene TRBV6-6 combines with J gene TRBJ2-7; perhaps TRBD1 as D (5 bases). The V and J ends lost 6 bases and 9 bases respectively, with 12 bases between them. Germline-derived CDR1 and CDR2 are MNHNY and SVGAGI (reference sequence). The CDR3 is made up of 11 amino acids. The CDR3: CASRIQGGQYF. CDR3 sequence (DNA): TGTGCCAGCAGGATCCAGGGCGGGCAGTACTTC.

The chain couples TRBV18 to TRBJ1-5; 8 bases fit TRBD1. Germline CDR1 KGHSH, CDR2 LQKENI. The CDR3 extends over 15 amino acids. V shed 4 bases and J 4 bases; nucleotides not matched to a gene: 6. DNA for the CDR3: TGTGCCAGCTCACTGGGGACAGGCGCAAATCAGCCCCAGCATTTT. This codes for CASSLGTGANQPQHF.

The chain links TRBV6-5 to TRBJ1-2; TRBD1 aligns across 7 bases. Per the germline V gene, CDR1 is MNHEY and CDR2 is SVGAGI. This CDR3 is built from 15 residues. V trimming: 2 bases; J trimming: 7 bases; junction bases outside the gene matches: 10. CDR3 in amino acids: CASSYTTGVAGGYTF. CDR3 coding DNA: TGTGCCAGCAGTTACACCACAGGGGTGGCAGGTGGCTACACCTTC.